This passage covers 26 T cell receptor beta chains from one sample sequenced in a study of CD8 T cells in Susac syndrome. It was with random hexamers that about 0.45 to 1 ug RNA was reverse transcribed. MiXCR, applied by TCRdb to the immunoSEQ multiplex PCR reads, yields one record per CDR3 protein. The table records roughly 400,000 distinct CDR3 sequences, more than 80% of them present only once. The sample consisted of CD8+ T cells from PBMCs. The source is a human donor with multiple sclerosis.

V is TRBV27 and J is TRBJ1-6; D unresolved. V was clipped by 6 bases and J by 0 bases, with 12 bases between them. The CDR3 loop spans 16 amino acids. In germline, CDR1 is MNHEY, CDR2 SMNVEV (reference sequence). CDR3 region: CASRISESSYNSPLHF. Written as DNA, the CDR3 is TGTGCCAGCAGGATAAGTGAAAGCTCCTATAATTCACCCCTCCACTTT.

The chain joins TRBV12-3 or TRBV12-4 to TRBJ1-5; tentatively, D is TRBD1 (6 bases). Trimming stripped 6 bases from V and 2 bases from J, with 14 bases between. This CDR3 has 15 amino acids. As DNA, the CDR3 is TGTGCCAGCAGCGACGTACAGGGCGGCAATCAGCCCCAGCATTTT. Amino acid sequence: CASSDVQGGNQPQHF.

This chain uses TRBV4-1 with TRBJ2-1; D unresolved. Germline CDR1 reads MGHRA; CDR2 reads YSYEKL. The length of the CDR3 is 15 residues. Between the trimmed V and J ends, which lost 2 bases and 0 bases, there was a span of 8 bases. CDR3 protein: CASSQPYNSYNEQFF. CDR3 DNA: TGCGCCAGCAGCCAACCTTATAACTCCTACAATGAGCAGTTCTTC.

The genes are TRBV6-5 and TRBJ2-1, with D perhaps TRBD1 (5 bases). This CDR3 has 13 residues. Germline V CDR1 and CDR2: MNHEY, SVGAGI. Trimming stripped 1 base from V and 9 bases from J, with 10 bases between. The CDR3 loop reads CASSYYGRAEQFF. In DNA form, the CDR3 reads TGTGCCAGCAGTTACTATGGCAGGGCTGAGCAGTTCTTC.

V is TRBV23-1 and J is TRBJ2-1; D possibly corresponds to TRBD2 (5 bases). TRBV23-1 belongs to the ORF category, with a function that is uncertain. V lost 3 bases and J 5 bases, leaving 14 bases between the germline ends. This CDR3 comprises 15 residues. CDR3 residues: CASSHSRGYDNEQFF. The CDR3 region has the DNA TGCGCCAGCAGTCACAGTAGAGGGTACGACAATGAGCAGTTCTTC.

The chain carries TRBV3-1 and TRBJ1-1; no clear D. The CDR3 totals 14 residues. V was shortened by 3 bases and J by 5 bases, with 13 bases between the two germline ends. The germline V gene encodes CDR1 LGHDT and CDR2 YNNKEL (reference sequence). The CDR3 nucleotides are TGTGCCAGCAGCCATTCACTGGGAGGAACTGAAGCTTTCTTT. This sequence encodes CASSHSLGGTEAFF.

V gene TRBV7-9 combines with J gene TRBJ2-3; TRBD1 matches 9 bases. This CDR3 region has 16 residues. J was trimmed by 0 bases and V by 5 bases; bases with no gene match: 6. Germline-derived CDR1 and CDR2 are SEHNR and FQNEAQ (reference sequence). CDR3 sequence: CASSPGQGTSTDTQYF. In DNA form, the CDR3 reads TGTGCCAGCAGCCCCGGACAGGGGACTAGCACAGATACGCAGTATTTT.

The rearrangement links TRBV7-9 to TRBJ1-1, with D perhaps matching TRBD1 (6 bases). Looked up from germline, CDR1 is SEHNR and CDR2 is FQNEAQ (reference sequence). The CDR3 sequence is 16 residues long. V lost 6 bases and J lost 0, with 17 bases in between. CDR3 in amino acids: CASRPTGPAMNTEAFF. DNA for the CDR3: TGTGCCAGCAGACCTACAGGGCCCGCGATGAACACTGAAGCTTTCTTT.

The chain recombines TRBV5-1 with TRBJ2-3; TRBD1 matches 7 bases. Germline lookup yields CDR1 SGHRS and CDR2 YFSETQ. The CDR3 is made up of 14 amino acids. After removal of 3 bases from V and 6 bases from J, the junction contained 7 bases not matched to a gene. CDR3 protein: CASSWRTGEDTQYF. CDR3 DNA sequence: TGCGCCAGCAGCTGGCGTACAGGGGAGGATACGCAGTATTTT.

This rearrangement joins TRBV29-1 to TRBJ2-7, with D maybe TRBD2 (5 bases). The CDR3 sequence is 13 residues long. Trimming stripped 6 bases from V and 2 bases from J, with 14 bases between. CDR1 is SQVTM and CDR2 is ANQGSEA in the germline V gene. Written as DNA, the CDR3 is TGCAGCGTCGGTAGCGCCGACGCCTACGAGCAGTACTTC. Its translation is CSVGSADAYEQYF.

The chain combines TRBV9 with TRBJ1-1; D is uncertain. Trimming removed 3 bases from V and 11 bases from J, with 20 bases in between. Germline V lookup: CDR1 SGDLS, CDR2 YYNGEE. CDR3 size: 14 residues. CDR3 coding DNA: TGTGCCAGCAGCGAGCCTAGCCCCGTGGAGGAGGCTTTCTTT. Translated: CASSEPSPVEEAFF.

The rearrangement uses TRBV4-1 and TRBJ2-1; D is ambiguous. Germline V gene sequence: CDR1 MGHRA, CDR2 YSYEKL. Trimming removed 4 bases from V and 9 bases from J, with 13 bases in between. This CDR3 spans 13 amino acids. CDR3 sequence (DNA): TGCGCCAGCAGCCCTCCTATTCGGAGTGAGCAGTTCTTC. The encoded protein is CASSPPIRSEQFF.

The chain combines TRBV7-8 with TRBJ2-3, with unresolved D. The germline V gene encodes CDR1 SGHVS and CDR2 FQNEAQ. The V end was cut by 5 bases, the J end by 6 bases, with 9 bases between. The length of the CDR3 is 12 residues. The CDR3 sequence is CASSPPRDTQYF. The CDR3 bases are TGTGCCAGCAGCCCCCCCCGGGATACGCAGTATTTT. Together with reference TRBV7-8 and TRBJ2-3, the CDR3 gives the full variable domain: GAGVSQSPRYKVAKRGQDVALRCDPISGHVSLFWYQQALGQGPEFLTYFQNEAQLDKSGLPSDRFFAERPEGSVSTLKIQRTQQEDSAVYLCASSPPRDTQYFGPGTRLTVL.

The chain recombines TRBV5-6 with TRBJ2-3, with 7 bases aligning to TRBD2. The J segment lost 2 bases and the V segment lost 4 bases, leaving 7 bases of the junction unmatched. The CDR3 covers 15 residues. Germline CDR1 and CDR2: SGHDT and YYEEEE. Here the CDR3 reads CASSQYGGSTDTQYF. In DNA, the CDR3 is TGTGCCAGCAGCCAATACGGGGGGTCCACAGATACGCAGTATTTT.

Regarding this clonotype: The junction departs from the called germline gene at one end, perhaps through a read error. The genes are TRBV3-1 and TRBJ2-2, with D tentatively TRBD2 (5 bases). Germline CDR1 LGHDT, CDR2 YNNKEL (reference sequence). This CDR3 comprises 17 residues. Written as DNA, the CDR3 is TGTGCCAGCAGCCCCCCCATTAACAGAGACAACACCGGGGAGCTGCTTTTT. Encoded protein: CASSPPINRDNTGELLF.

The V gene is TRBV5-1, the J gene TRBJ1-1; D is undetermined. Germline CDR1 is SGHRS and CDR2 is YFSETQ. The CDR3 extends over 14 amino acids. V was shortened by 4 bases and J by 4 bases, with 14 bases between the two germline ends. The CDR3 protein is CASSRIPGGTEAFF. The DNA of the CDR3 is TGCGCCAGCAGCCGCATCCCGGGAGGCACTGAAGCTTTCTTT. Based on the CDR3 plus reference TRBV5-1 and TRBJ1-1, the full variable domain is KAGVTQTPRYLIKTRGQQVTLSCSPISGHRSVSWYQQTPGQGLQFLFEYFSETQRNKGNFPGRFSGRQFSNSRSEMNVSTLELGDSALYLCASSRIPGGTEAFFGQGTRLTVV.

The genes are TRBV28 and TRBJ2-7; 11 nucleotides line up with TRBD1. The length of the CDR3 is 15 residues. The V segment lost 3 bases and the J segment 2 bases; nucleotides outside the gene matches: 3. Per germline, CDR1 MDHEN and CDR2 SYDVKM. CDR3 region: CASSFLGQGAYEQYF. The CDR3 coding sequence is TGTGCCAGCAGTTTTTTGGGACAGGGGGCCTACGAGCAGTACTTC. Variable domain in full (rest from reference TRBV28 and TRBJ2-7): DVKVTQSSRYLVKRTGEKVFLECVQDMDHENMFWYRQDPGLGLRLIYFSYDVKMKEKGDIPEGYSVSREKKERFSLILESASTNQTSMYLCASSFLGQGAYEQYFGPGTRLTVT.

The rearrangement joins TRBV6-1 to TRBJ2-5; weak D call: TRBD2 (5 bases). Germline CDR1 and CDR2: MNHNS and SASEGT. This CDR3 contains 15 residues. The V and J ends lost 3 bases and 5 bases respectively, with 16 bases between them. CDR3 DNA sequence: TGTGCCAGCAGTGAGGCGGTCGAGGGTTGGGAGACCCAGTACTTC. Amino acids: CASSEAVEGWETQYF.

In this sample, this clonotype turned up once. The CDR3 DNA follows: TGTGCCAGCAGTTTCTCTGGGGGGTTCGCTGAAGCTTTCTTT. Encoded protein: CASSFSGGFAEAFF. The rearrangement joins TRBV27 to TRBJ1-1; maybe TRBD1 (5 bases). Germline V lookup: CDR1 MNHEY, CDR2 SMNVEV (reference sequence). V dropped 3 bases and J dropped 6 bases, with 14 bases sitting between them. There are 14 residues in the CDR3.

The chain employs TRBV30 and TRBJ1-1; D call uncertain. From germline, CDR1 is GTSNPN and CDR2 SVGIG (reference sequence). The CDR3 loop spans 12 amino acids. Trimming left V 2 bases short and J 2 bases short, with 6 bases between. The CDR3 loop is CAWSIGNTEAFF. The DNA of the CDR3 is TGTGCCTGGAGTATAGGTAACACTGAAGCTTTCTTT.

The J gene is TRBJ2-7, the V gene TRBV10-3; either TRBD1 or TRBD2 may supply D (5 bases each). CDR1 is ENHRY, CDR2 SYGVKD, per germline. The CDR3 has 14 amino acids. Deletions cut 6 bases from V and 0 bases from J, with 12 bases between. DNA of the CDR3: TGTGCCATCAGGAGGGACGGTGACTCCTACGAGCAGTACTTC. Translating it yields CAIRRDGDSYEQYF.

The rearrangement joins TRBV19 to TRBJ1-1; no firm D call. V was pared by 5 bases and J by 2 bases, with 9 bases between. The CDR3 contains 13 residues. The V gene's germline CDR1 is LNHDA and CDR2 SQIVND (reference sequence). The CDR3 loop reads CASSPADNTEAFF. DNA for the CDR3: TGTGCCAGTAGTCCGGCAGACAACACTGAAGCTTTCTTT.

The V gene is TRBV11-2, the J gene TRBJ1-2; 7 bases fit TRBD1. Losses at the gene ends were 5 bases for V and 3 bases for J; bases not matched to a gene: 15. Germline assignment: CDR1 SGHAT and CDR2 FQNNGV. The CDR3 length is 17 residues. The CDR3 sequence is CASSPRLQGGADYGYTF. As DNA, the CDR3 is TGTGCCAGCAGCCCCCGGCTCCAGGGGGGCGCGGACTATGGCTACACCTTC.

The chain is built from TRBV6-1 and TRBJ2-1; D gene unclear. The V end was cut by 4 bases, the J end by 2 bases, with 6 bases between. Germline V gene data show CDR1 as MNHNS and CDR2 as SASEGT. CDR3 size: 13 residues. The CDR3 loop is CASSGDTYNEQFF. The CDR3 DNA follows: TGTGCCAGCAGTGGAGACACCTACAATGAGCAGTTCTTC.

The chain couples TRBV27 to TRBJ2-1; 7 bases are shared with TRBD2. Trimming took 2 bases from V and 3 from J; bases not matched to a gene: 1. The CDR3 loop spans 14 amino acids. Per germline, CDR1 MNHEY and CDR2 SMNVEV (reference sequence). CDR3 loop: CASSLGTNYNEQFF. The CDR3 region has the DNA TGTGCCAGCAGTTTAGGGACTAACTACAATGAGCAGTTCTTC.

The chain uses TRBV4-1 and TRBJ2-2, with 8 bases lining up with TRBD2. The trim removed 4 bases at V and 6 bases at J, leaving 4 bases unmatched. The CDR3 is made up of 14 amino acids. Per the germline V gene, CDR1 is MGHRA and CDR2 is YSYEKL. CDR3 residues: CASSPGTRAGELFF. CDR3 sequence (DNA): TGCGCCAGCAGCCCGGGGACTAGGGCCGGGGAGCTGTTTTTT.